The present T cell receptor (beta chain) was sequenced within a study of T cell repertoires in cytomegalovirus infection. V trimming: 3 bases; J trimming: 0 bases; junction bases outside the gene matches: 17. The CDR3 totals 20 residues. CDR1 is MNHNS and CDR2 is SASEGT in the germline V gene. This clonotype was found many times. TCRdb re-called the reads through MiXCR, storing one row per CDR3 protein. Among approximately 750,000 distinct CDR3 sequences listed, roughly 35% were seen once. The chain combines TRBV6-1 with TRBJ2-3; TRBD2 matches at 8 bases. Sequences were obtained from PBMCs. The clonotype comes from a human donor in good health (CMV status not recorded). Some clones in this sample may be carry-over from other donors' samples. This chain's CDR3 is CASSDRQGLGGYTSTDTQYF. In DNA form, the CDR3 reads TGTGCCAGCAGTGACCGCCAGGGACTAGGGGGGTATACTAGCACAGATACGCAGTATTTT.